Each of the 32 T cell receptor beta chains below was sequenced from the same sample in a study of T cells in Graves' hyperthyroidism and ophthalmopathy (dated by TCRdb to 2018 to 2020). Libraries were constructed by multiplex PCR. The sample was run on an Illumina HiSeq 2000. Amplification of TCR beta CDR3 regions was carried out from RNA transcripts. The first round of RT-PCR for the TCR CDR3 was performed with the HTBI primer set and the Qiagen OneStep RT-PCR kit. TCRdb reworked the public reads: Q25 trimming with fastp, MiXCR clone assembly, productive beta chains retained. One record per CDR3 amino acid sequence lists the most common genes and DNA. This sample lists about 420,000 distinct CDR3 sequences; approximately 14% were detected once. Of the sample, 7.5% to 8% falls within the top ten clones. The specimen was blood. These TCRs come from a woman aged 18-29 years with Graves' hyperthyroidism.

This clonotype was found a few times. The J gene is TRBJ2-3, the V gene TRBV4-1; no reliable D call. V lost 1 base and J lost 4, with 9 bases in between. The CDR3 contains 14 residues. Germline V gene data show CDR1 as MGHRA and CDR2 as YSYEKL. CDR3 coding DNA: TGCGCCAGCAGCCAAGGGACCGTGGCAGATACGCAGTATTTT. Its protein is CASSQGTVADTQYF.

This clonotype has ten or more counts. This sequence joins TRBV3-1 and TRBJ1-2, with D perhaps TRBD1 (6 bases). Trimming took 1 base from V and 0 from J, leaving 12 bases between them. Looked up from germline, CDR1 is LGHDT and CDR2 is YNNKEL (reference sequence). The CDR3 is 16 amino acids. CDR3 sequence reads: CASSQVGQGTNYGYTF. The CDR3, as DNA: TGTGCCAGCAGCCAAGTCGGCCAGGGGACTAACTATGGCTACACCTTC. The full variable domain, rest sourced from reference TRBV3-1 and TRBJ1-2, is DTAVSQTPKYLVTQMGNDKSIKCEQNLGHDTMYWYKQDSKKFLKIMFSYNNKELIINETVPNRFSPKSPDKAHLNLHINSLELGDSAVYFCASSQVGQGTNYGYTFGSGTRLTVV.

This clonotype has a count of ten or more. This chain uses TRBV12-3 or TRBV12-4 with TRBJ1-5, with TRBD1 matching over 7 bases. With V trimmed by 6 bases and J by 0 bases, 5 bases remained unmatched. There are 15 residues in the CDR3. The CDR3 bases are TGTGCCAGCAGGACAGGGATTAATAGCAATCAGCCCCAGCATTTT. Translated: CASRTGINSNQPQHF.

The CDR3 reads CASSLERGPLPAGELFF. The CDR3, as DNA: TGTGCCAGCAGCTTAGAGCGGGGGCCCCTCCCAGCCGGGGAGCTGTTTTTT. This rearrangement joins TRBV5-6 to TRBJ2-2, with 8 bases identical to TRBD2. V lost 2 bases to trimming and J lost 6 bases; unmatched junction nucleotides: 12. CDR1 SGHDT and CDR2 YYEEEE come from the germline V gene. The CDR3 length is 17 residues. Full variable domain (missing parts from reference TRBV5-6 and TRBJ2-2): DAGVTQSPTHLIKTRGQQVTLRCSPKSGHDTVSWYQQALGQGPQFIFQYYEEEERQRGNFPDRFSGHQFPNYSSELNVNALLLGDSALYLCASSLERGPLPAGELFFGEGSRLTVL.

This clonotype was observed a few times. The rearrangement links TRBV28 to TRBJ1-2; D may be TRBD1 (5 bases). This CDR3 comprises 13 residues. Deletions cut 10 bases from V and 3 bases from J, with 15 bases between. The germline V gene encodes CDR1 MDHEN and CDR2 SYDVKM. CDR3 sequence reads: CANKRPGHYGYTF. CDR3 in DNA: TGTGCCAACAAACGTCCAGGGCACTATGGCTACACCTTC.

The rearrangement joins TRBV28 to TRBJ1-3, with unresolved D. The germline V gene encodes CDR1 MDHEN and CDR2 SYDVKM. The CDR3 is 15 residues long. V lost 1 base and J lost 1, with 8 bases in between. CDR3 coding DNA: TGTGCCAGCAGTTTATTAACCCTTTCTGGAAACACCATATATTTT. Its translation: CASSLLTLSGNTIYF. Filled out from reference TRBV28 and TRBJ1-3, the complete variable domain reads DVKVTQSSRYLVKRTGEKVFLECVQDMDHENMFWYRQDPGLGLRLIYFSYDVKMKEKGDIPEGYSVSREKKERFSLILESASTNQTSMYLCASSLLTLSGNTIYFGEGSWLTVV.

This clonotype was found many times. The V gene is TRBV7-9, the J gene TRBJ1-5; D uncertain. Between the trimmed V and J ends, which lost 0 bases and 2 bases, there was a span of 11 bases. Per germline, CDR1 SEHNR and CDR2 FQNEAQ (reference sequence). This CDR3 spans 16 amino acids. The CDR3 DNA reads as TGTGCCAGCAGCTTAGCGACGGGCCAGGGCAATCAGCCCCAGCATTTT. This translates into CASSLATGQGNQPQHF.

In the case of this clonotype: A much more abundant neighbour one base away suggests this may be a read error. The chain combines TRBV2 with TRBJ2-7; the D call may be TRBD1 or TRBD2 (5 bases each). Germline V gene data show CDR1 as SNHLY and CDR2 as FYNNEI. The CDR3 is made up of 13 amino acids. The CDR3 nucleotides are TGTGGCACATCAGGGCGGGTCTCCTACGAGCAGTACTTC. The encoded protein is CGTSGRVSYEQYF.

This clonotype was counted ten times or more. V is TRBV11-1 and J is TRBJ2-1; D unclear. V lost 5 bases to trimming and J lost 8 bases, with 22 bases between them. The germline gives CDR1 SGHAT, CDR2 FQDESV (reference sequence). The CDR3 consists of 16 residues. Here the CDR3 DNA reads TGTGCCAGCAGCCCCGACTCCGGTAGGGCTATAGATGAGCAGTTCTTC. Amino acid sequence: CASSPDSGRAIDEQFF.

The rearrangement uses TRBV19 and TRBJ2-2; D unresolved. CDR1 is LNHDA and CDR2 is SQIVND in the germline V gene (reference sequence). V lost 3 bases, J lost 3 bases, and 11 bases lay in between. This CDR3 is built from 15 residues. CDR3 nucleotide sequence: TGTGCCAGTAGTATGGCAGGCGGCCACACCGGGGAGCTGTTTTTT. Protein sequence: CASSMAGGHTGELFF.

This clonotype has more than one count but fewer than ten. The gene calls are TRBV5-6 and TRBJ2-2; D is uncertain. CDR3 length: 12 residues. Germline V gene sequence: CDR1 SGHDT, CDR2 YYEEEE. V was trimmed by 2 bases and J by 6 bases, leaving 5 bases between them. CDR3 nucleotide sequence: TGTGCCAGCAGCTTCGGATCCGGGGAGCTGTTTTTT. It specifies CASSFGSGELFF.

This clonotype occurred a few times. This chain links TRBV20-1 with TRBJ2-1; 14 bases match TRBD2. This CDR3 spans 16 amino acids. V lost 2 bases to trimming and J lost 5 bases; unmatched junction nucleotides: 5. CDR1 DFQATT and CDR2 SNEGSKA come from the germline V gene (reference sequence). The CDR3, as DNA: TGCAGTGCTAGAATCGGACTAGCGGGAGGTGACAATGAGCAGTTCTTC. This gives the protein CSARIGLAGGDNEQFF.

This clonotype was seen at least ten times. The CDR3 sequence: CASSPVRGDAYEQYF. In DNA form, the CDR3 reads TGTGCCAGCTCACCAGTAAGGGGGGATGCCTACGAGCAGTACTTC. The V call is TRBV18, the J call TRBJ2-7; D tentatively fits TRBD1 or TRBD2 (6 bases each). With 2 bases removed from V and 2 bases from J, the gap between germline ends came to 13 bases. CDR1 and CDR2 (germline): KGHSH, LQKENI. The CDR3 totals 15 residues.

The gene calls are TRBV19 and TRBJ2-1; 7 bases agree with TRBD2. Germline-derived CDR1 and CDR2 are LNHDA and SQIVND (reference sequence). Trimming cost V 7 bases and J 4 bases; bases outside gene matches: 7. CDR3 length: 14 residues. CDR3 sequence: CASTTPAGYNEQFF. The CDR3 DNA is TGTGCCAGTACCACACCAGCGGGGTACAATGAGCAGTTCTTC.

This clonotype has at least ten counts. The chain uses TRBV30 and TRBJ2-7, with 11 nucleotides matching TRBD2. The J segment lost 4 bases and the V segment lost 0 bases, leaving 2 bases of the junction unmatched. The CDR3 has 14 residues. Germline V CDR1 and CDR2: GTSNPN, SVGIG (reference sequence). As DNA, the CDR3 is TGTGCCTGGAGTGTAGGGACTAGCGGTTACGAGCAGTACTTC. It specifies CAWSVGTSGYEQYF.

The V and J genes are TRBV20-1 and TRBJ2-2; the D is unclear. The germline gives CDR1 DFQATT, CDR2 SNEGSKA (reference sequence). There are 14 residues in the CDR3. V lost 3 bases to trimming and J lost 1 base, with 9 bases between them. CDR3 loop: CSARGTRNTGELFF. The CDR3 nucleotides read TGCAGTGCTAGGGGTACCAGGAACACCGGGGAGCTGTTTTTT.

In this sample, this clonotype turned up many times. The CDR3 here is CASSLVRTGNEQFF. The CDR3 DNA is TGTGCCAGCAGCTTAGTCAGGACGGGGAATGAGCAGTTCTTC. The V call is TRBV5-5, the J call TRBJ2-1, with D possibly TRBD2 on 5 matching bases. V lost 2 bases and J lost 7, with 13 bases in between. The germline V gene has CDR1 SGHKS and CDR2 YYEKEE (reference sequence). This CDR3 has 14 amino acids.

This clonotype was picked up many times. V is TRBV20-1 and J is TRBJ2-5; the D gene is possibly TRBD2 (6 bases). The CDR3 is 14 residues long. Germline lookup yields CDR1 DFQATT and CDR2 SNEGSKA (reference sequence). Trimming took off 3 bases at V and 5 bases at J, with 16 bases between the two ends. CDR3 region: CSARFNLGRETQYF. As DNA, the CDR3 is TGCAGTGCTAGGTTCAACCTAGGGAGGGAGACCCAGTACTTC.

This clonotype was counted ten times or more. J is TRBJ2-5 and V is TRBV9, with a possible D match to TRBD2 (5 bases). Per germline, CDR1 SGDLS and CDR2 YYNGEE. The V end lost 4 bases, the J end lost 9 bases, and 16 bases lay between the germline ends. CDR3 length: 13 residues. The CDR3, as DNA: TGTGCCAGCAGCCCGGAGGTGTTTCGCCCCCAGTACTTC. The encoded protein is CASSPEVFRPQYF. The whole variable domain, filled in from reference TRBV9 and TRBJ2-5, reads DSGVTQTPKHLITATGQRVTLRCSPRSGDLSVYWYQQSLDQGLQFLIQYYNGEERAKGNILERFSAQQFPDLHSELNLSSLELGDSALYFCASSPEVFRPQYFGPGTRLLVL.

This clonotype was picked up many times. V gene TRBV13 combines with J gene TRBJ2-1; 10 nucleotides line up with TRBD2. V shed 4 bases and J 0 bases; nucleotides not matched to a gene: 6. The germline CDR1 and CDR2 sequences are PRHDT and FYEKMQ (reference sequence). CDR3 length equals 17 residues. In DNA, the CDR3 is TGTGCCAGCAGCTCCTCAGCGGGAGGGAGCTCCTACAATGAGCAGTTCTTC. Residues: CASSSSAGGSSYNEQFF.

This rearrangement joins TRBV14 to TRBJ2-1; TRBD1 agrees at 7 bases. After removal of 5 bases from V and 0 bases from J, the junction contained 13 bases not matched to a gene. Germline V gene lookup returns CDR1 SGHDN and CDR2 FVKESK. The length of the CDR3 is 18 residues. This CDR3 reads CASSSRDSASSSYNEQFF. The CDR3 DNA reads TGTGCCAGCAGCTCCCGGGACAGCGCGTCGAGCTCCTACAATGAGCAGTTCTTC.

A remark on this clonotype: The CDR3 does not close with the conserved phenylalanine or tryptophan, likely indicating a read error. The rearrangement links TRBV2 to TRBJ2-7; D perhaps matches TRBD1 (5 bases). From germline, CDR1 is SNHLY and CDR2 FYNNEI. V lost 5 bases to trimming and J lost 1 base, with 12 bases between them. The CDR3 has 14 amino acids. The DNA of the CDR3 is TGTGCCAGCAGTAAGGGGATCCGGTCCTACGAGCAGTACCTC. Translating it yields CASSKGIRSYEQYL.

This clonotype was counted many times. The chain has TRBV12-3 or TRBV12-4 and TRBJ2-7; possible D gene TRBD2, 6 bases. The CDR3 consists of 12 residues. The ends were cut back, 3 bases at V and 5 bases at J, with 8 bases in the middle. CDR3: CASSFGGDEQYF. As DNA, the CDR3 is TGTGCCAGCAGTTTTGGAGGGGACGAGCAGTACTTC.

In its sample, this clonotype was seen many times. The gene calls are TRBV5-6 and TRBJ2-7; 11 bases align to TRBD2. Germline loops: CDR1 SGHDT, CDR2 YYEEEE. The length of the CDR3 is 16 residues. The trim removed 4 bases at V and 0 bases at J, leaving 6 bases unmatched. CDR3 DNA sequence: TGTGCCAGCAGCGCCGGACTAGCGGGTAGCTCCTACGAGCAGTACTTC. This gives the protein CASSAGLAGSSYEQYF.

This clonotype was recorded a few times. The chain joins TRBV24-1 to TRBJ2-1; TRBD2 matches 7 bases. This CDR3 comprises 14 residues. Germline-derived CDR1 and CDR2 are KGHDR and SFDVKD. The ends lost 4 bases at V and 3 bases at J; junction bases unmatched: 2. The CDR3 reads CATSDPSGYNEQFF. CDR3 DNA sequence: TGTGCCACCAGTGACCCTAGCGGCTACAATGAGCAGTTCTTC.

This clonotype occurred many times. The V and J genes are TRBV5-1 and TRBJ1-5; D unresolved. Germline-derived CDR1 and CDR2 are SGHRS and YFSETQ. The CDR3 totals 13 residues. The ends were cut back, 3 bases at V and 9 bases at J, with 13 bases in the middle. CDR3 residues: CASSSEFSGPQHF. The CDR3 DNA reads TGCGCCAGCAGCTCCGAATTCTCGGGGCCCCAGCATTTT.

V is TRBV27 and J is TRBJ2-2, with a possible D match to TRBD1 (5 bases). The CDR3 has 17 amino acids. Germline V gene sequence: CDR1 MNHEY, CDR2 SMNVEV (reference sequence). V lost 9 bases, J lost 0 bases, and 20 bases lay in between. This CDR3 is CASEDGRANSNTGELFF. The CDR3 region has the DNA TGTGCCAGTGAGGATGGCAGGGCAAATTCGAACACCGGGGAGCTGTTTTTT.

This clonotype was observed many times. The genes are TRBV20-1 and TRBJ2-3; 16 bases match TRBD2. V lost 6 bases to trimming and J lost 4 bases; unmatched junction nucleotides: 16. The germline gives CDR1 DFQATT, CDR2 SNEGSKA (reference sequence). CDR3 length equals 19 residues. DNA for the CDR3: TGCAGTGCCAGACCAGGGACTAGCGGGAGGGCCCGAGGCCCAGATACGCAGTATTTT. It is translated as CSARPGTSGRARGPDTQYF.

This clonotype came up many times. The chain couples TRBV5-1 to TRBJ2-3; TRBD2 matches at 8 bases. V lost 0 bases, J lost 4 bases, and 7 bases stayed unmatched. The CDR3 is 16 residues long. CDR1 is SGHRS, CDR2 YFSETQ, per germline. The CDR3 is CASSLEQREIPDTQYF. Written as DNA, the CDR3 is TGCGCCAGCAGCTTGGAACAGCGGGAGATCCCAGATACGCAGTATTTT.

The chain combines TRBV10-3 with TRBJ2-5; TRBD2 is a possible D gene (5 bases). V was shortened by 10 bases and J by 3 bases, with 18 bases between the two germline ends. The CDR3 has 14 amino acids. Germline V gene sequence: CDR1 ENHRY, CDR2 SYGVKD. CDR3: CATRGRSSEETQYF. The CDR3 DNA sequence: TGTGCCACCCGGGGTAGGAGTTCTGAAGAGACCCAGTACTTC.

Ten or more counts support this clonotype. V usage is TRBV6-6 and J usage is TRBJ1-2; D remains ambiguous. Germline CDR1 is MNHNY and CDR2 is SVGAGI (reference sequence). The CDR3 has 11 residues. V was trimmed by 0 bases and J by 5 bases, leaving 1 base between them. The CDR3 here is CASSYSYGYTF. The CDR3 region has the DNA TGTGCCAGCAGTTACTCGTATGGCTACACCTTC.

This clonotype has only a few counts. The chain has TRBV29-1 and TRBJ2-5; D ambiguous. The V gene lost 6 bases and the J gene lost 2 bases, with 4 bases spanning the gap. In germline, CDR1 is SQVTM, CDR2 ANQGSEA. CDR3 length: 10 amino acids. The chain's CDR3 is CSVAQETQYF. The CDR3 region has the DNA TGCAGCGTAGCTCAAGAGACCCAGTACTTC. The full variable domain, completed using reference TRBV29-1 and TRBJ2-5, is SAVISQKPSRDICQRGTSLTIQCQVDSQVTMMFWYRQQPGQSLTLIATANQGSEATYESGFVIDKFPISRPNLTFSTLTVSNMSPEDSSIYLCSVAQETQYFGPGTRLLVL.